These T cell receptor beta chains were read from a single sample in a study of vaccination effects on CD4 cells after COVID-19. Antigens of these TCRs are unknown. Libraries were prepared by immunoSEQ multiplex PCR; TCRdb keeps only in-frame clonotypes and omits some of them. Seen here are about 50,000 clones, over 60% observed once, and the top ten hold roughly 5.4%. The sequences come from CD4+ T cells from PBMCs cultured without peptide, collected after COVID-19 vaccination. The receptor set was obtained from a human donor who had a prior SARS-CoV-2 infection. CDR3s leave out the opening cysteine and the closing phenylalanine or tryptophan.

V: TRBV11-3
CDR3: ARLVVGRAH

V: TRBV9
CDR3: ASSAPPSGRYQETQY

V: TRBV7-9
CDR3: ASSLGGVGGIGF

V: TRBV7-2
CDR3: ASSPFTGNGYT

V: TRBV4-1
CDR3: ASSFRPQGSRNQPQH

V: TRBV5-6
CDR3: ASSLWSQETQY

V: TRBV4-1
CDR3: ASSRYDRGEETQY

V: TRBV7-6
CDR3: ASSPRQGVRNTEAF

V: TRBV6-6
CDR3: ASSSMLSDTQY

V: TRBV9
CDR3: ASSVAVGTGETQY

V: TRBV28
CDR3: ASSFGLAGGDTQY

V: TRBV20-1
CDR3: SASGQPKIAF

V: TRBV2
CDR3: ASSEVWEKLF

V: TRBV3-1/TRBV3-2
CDR3: ASSQVSADNEQF

V: TRBV7-2
CDR3: ASSLALWLEGDTQY

V: TRBV11-3
CDR3: ASSPGLAGGYQETQY

V: TRBV18
CDR3: ASSRDRLYQPQH

V: TRBV4-3
CDR3: ASSQDRMSTDTQY

V: TRBV6-5
CDR3: ASSQRDGAYEQY

V: TRBV11-3
CDR3: ASSLGTQINEKLF

V: TRBV15
CDR3: ATSRVHALGDTQY

V: TRBV6-1
CDR3: ASSEQGWGNQPQH